One T cell receptor (beta chain) is described in this entry. V gave up 3 bases and J gave up 6 bases, with 9 bases separating them. Germline V gene sequence: CDR1 SQVTM, CDR2 ANQGSEA. The length of the CDR3 is 12 residues. The sample belongs to a study of CD8 T cells in Susac syndrome. When the RNA was reverse transcribed, random hexamers were used with an input of about 0.45 to 1 ug. The amplification used immunoSEQ multiplex PCR on TCR beta CDR3; it spanned 54 Vbeta and 13 Jbeta. TCRdb re-analysed the immunoSEQ multiplex PCR reads in MiXCR, keeping a single row per CDR3 protein. Among around 300,000 distinct CDR3 sequences listed, over 75% were seen once.

Material for sequencing was CD8+ T cells from PBMCs. The TCR comes from a human donor with multiple sclerosis. This rearrangement joins TRBV29-1 to TRBJ2-1, with D uncertain. In nucleotides, the CDR3 is TGCAGCGTTGACAGTTACCTCAATGAGCAGTTCTTC. Its protein product is CSVDSYLNEQFF.